This T cell receptor beta chain is from a study of metastatic and nonmetastatic thyroid tumors. This CDR3 is built from 15 residues. Looked up from germline, CDR1 is MNHNS and CDR2 is SASEGT. Using MiXCR, TCRdb re-called clones from the PCR reads. The sample yields approximately 22,000 clones, around 15% seen once. Patients were all untreated before their thyroid surgery. This clone was recorded at least ten times. A read error may produce the germline difference seen at one junction end. The TCR comes from a female donor with papillary thyroid cancer or a benign thyroid nodule (not recorded which). Some clones in this sample may be carry-over from other donors' samples. The specimen was tumor tissue. The V gene is TRBV6-1, the J gene TRBJ2-1; the D is unclear. For the CDR3, the DNA is TGTGCCAGCAGACTACAACCCGTGGTCTACAATGAGCAGTCCTTC. Translated: CASRLQPVVYNEQSF.